The clone carrying this T cell receptor (beta chain) was counted a single time. Original processing methods: Amplification of reference gene primers was used by the study to estimate nucleated cell counts. The method was immunoSEQ multiplex PCR; TCRdb's version includes in-frame clones alone and lacks a portion of them. V and J calls and clone size follow that table, whereas D and trimming were derived from the DNA. Of 15,000 to 20,000 clones in the sample, around 86% were seen once. This entry comes from a study of blood T cell repertoires in COVID-19. Study-level information: Italy, Spain and the United States were the sources of the convalescent and acute COVID-19 samples. PBMCs, B-cell-depleted T cells, or T cells provided the cDNA or gDNA that made up the material.

In germline, CDR1 is SGHNT, CDR2 YYREEE (reference sequence). There are 15 residues in the CDR3. Trimming took 4 bases from V and 0 from J, leaving 13 bases between them. The genes are TRBV5-4 and TRBJ1-1; no firm D call. The source is a man between 65 and 85 years old with acute or convalescent COVID-19. Sequences were obtained from peripheral blood. CDR3 bases: TGTGCCAGCAGCCCTCCATCACCTATGAACACTGAAGCTTTCTTT. Protein: CASSPPSPMNTEAFF.